This entry concerns a single T cell receptor beta chain. Its cognate antigen is unknown. The data were obtained in a study of a mutant IDH1 vaccine in newly diagnosed glioma. About the study: The patients were given eight vaccinations, one each in weeks 1, 3, 5, 7, 11, 15, 19 and 23. Averaging around 42 years of age, treated patients were about 62% male and 37.5% female. Vaccines were first given 4-6 weeks after radiotherapy alone, or with temozolomide cycles.

As for time point: week 5, during vaccination. Vaccination used 300 ug of mutant IDH1 20-mer peptide per dose, with topical imiquimod. The germline V and J ends were trimmed by 4 bases and 0 bases, with 14 bases remaining between them. The CDR3 is 16 amino acids. The V gene's germline CDR1 is SGHNT and CDR2 YYREEE (reference sequence). Profiled with immunoSEQ multiplex PCR; TCRdb holds only in-frame clones, not every one. The sample has about 28,000 clones; roughly 87% are singletons. General study findings and limits: Among all patients, vaccine-induced immune responses occurred in around 94%.

Sequencing was performed on peripheral blood mononuclear cells (PBMCs), taken from a glioma patient whose treatment included an IDH1 peptide vaccine. The receptor's source is a woman in her forties with glioma. Some clones in this sample may be carry-over from other donors' samples. The chain recombines TRBV5-4 with TRBJ2-1; no clear D gene. The CDR3 nucleotides read TGTGCCAGCAGCCGCACGGATTCCAGCTCCTACAATGAGCAGTTCTTC. It encodes CASSRTDSSSYNEQFF.